This T cell receptor (beta chain) was captured by sequencing in a study of T cell repertoires in ileal Crohn's disease. Study background: At surgery, under 40% of patients smoked, with median disease duration 7.9 years.

The assay was immunoSEQ multiplex PCR, and TCRdb's table has in-frame clones only and misses some. The repertoire holds 6,500 to 8,000 clones, with roughly four fifths as singletons. This clone was seen a handful of times. The antigen is unknown. Whole-study findings and limits: Clonal expansions were more frequent in active smokers than non-smokers at surgery.

The time point was: neoterminal ileum biopsy at postoperative endoscopy, about 6 months after surgery. Germline-derived CDR1 and CDR2 are MRHNA and SNTAGT. The CDR3 is 14 amino acids. Between the trimmed V and J ends, which lost 0 bases and 12 bases, there was a span of 12 bases. The receptor's source is an adult with Crohn's disease. The chain is built from TRBV6-4 and TRBJ1-6; D not certain. The sequencing sample was made of ileal tissue. CDR3 protein: CASSDSRQSGPLHF. CDR3 coding DNA: TGTGCCAGCAGTGACTCGAGGCAGAGCGGACCCCTCCACTTT.